This TCR beta chain was sequenced for a study of blood T cells in healthy people across ages. The second PCR ran about 6 to 12 cycles with a sample-barcoded 5' primer and J-beta primers. TCRdb independently ran MiXCR on the 5' RACE reads; one entry per CDR3 protein. Among 720,000 or so distinct CDR3 sequences listed, around two fifths were seen once. Notes on the study in general: With age, beta diversity per million T cells declined roughly linearly, significantly by 40.

This clonotype has just one count. Its antigen is still unknown. This TCR was sampled from a man at least 80 years old in good health. Material: blood.

The DNA of the CDR3 is TGCGCCAGCAGCCAAGTCGTGGCAGGGGGAGTTGATAATTCACCCCTCCACTTT. Translation: CASSQVVAGGVDNSPLHF. V and J are TRBV4-3 and TRBJ1-6, with 7 bases lining up with TRBD1. The CDR3 is 18 residues long. Germline CDR1 LGHNA, CDR2 YSLEER. Losses at the gene ends were 1 base for V and 5 bases for J; bases not matched to a gene: 11.